This T cell receptor beta chain originates from a study of cytomegalovirus exposure and HLA in healthy donors (dated by TCRdb to 2015 to 2018). Concerning the study at large: An earlier analysis of under 600 of the donors reported roughly 300 Gb of sequence data and more than 90 million unique TCR beta sequences from roughly 200 million T cells. About 330 gigabases of sequencing data and roughly 80 million unique TCR sequences made up an early release that covered 500 to 650 HLA-typed donors. The genetic ancestry cluster associated with self-reported Caucasian donors included around four fifths of the roughly 410 genotyped donors. The aim of the study was to test whether cataloging public T cell receptors could identify signatures of past pathogen exposure. Using immunosequencing, the study profiled T cell repertoires from fewer than 700 subjects and related those repertoires to cytomegalovirus serostatus. Besides the first cohort of 666 subjects, a separate validation cohort made up of roughly 120 different subjects was used. The study combined high-throughput TCR immunosequencing, statistical association of individual TCRs with disease status, and machine learning to predict cytomegalovirus infection status. In a later analysis, previously published TCR beta repertoires from about 670 donors were re-analyzed and high-resolution HLA genotyping was added so that TCR occurrence patterns could be studied. Rather than using new phenotypic data, the later analysis identified candidate immune exposures from TCR beta sequences and from how often those sequences occurred across donors. An earlier analysis of 450 to 750 of the donors used high-throughput TCR beta sequencing to judge whether each TCR beta V gene segment behaved as functional or pseudogenic. Donor age, sex, ethnicity and CMV serostatus were compiled alongside the repertoire data. In a later genetic analysis, genome-wide SNP genotypes for about three fifths of the 666 donors were used, and that subset was treated as a discovery cohort. Every repertoire in the discovery cohort had been generated on one and the same sequencing platform. Both class I and class II loci were covered by HLA typing, at four-digit resolution. The number of typed donors differed by locus: roughly 629-630 for A, B, C, DRB1 and DQB1; some 540 for DQA1; some 610 for DPA1; and around 450 for DPB1. Because of strong linkage in the cohort, a handful of DR-DQ haplotypes were treated as single units for association and clustering. Among some 410 genotyped donors of the cohort, an average of around 220,000 unique TCR beta nucleotide sequences was sequenced per donor, of which roughly 17% were non-productive. Overall study outcomes, separate from this receptor: Assigning TCR associations to individual alleles was difficult when HLA alleles, especially DR and DQ, strongly co-occurred. According to a later genetic analysis, donors in an Asian-associated ancestry cluster had fewer N-insertions in productive TCRs than the approximately 650-donor mean. According to a later analysis, TCR association rates differed among HLA loci, with DRB1 alleles showing the most associated TCRs and HLA-C alleles showing the fewest. In a later analysis, most CMV-associated TCR beta chains were found to appear HLA-restricted, with HLA associations seemingly driven largely by CMV exposure. Linkage disequilibrium might explain the correlated functional status among segregating V segments, but an unknown experimental factor could not be excluded. An earlier analysis of 587 of the donors showed that most TCR beta V segments appeared in productive rearrangements either about 87% or about 30% of the time, which broadly matched IMGT annotations. Because the 87-base-pair reads could not distinguish some IMGT-functional V segments, including TRBV6-2 and TRBV6-3, those segments were excluded. The classifier was reported to diagnose cytomegalovirus status with high specificity and sensitivity in both the original and validation cohorts. Presence/absence analyses assumed roughly uniform sequencing depth across donors, an assumption that may not hold. In a later analysis, about 16,000 TCR beta sequences were associated with specific HLA alleles at a false discovery rate of 0.05. Three of the identified cytomegalovirus-associated TCR beta chains were confirmed in vitro to be specific for cytomegalovirus antigens. Immune exposure information for the cohort was limited to CMV serostatus. A further reported finding was that TCR beta sequences accurately predicted the HLA-A and HLA-B alleles for most subjects in the first cohort. The sequencing pipeline was judged likely to have produced a cluster of highly shared sequence variants as a technical artifact. Because counts were too low, about 15 rarely observed V segments, including chromosome 9 orphons, were left out of the earlier analysis of 587 of the donors. The authors suggested that the approach could potentially be extended to other disease states and immunological phenotypes. According to a later analysis, parvovirus B19, influenza, CMV and Epstein-Barr virus appeared linked to several top co-occurrence clusters. In the study, approximately 160 TCR beta chains were listed as associated with cytomegalovirus. Because some donors lacked HLA typing at each locus, the association tests relied only on the typed subset. A later genetic analysis associated a missense DCLRE1C variant with V-gene and J-gene trimming of TCR beta chains, and an independent cohort replicated the association. While some public TCRs were present in many individuals, most TCR sequences turned up only very rarely across donors. In this cohort, only TCR beta chains were sequenced, and detectable features were limited by the absence of alpha or paired-chain data. A later analysis found that HLA-associated TCR beta chains were more clonally expanded and had lower generation probabilities than equally common non-associated chains.

Receptor amplification or capture employed the immunoSEQ multiplex PCR assay. The multiplex PCR relied on a mix of 60 forward primers for TCR Vbeta segments and 13 reverse primers for TCR Jbeta segments. The CDR3 region of rearranged TCR beta genes was amplified from genomic DNA by a multiplex PCR assay. The amplified TCR beta libraries were sequenced on the Illumina HiSeq System as 87-base-pair reads. The authors' analysis ran thus. A later analysis tallied roughly 78 million unique TCR beta chains across the 666 repertoires, and approximately 12 million of those chains were shared by two or more donors. Raw reads were error-corrected and collapsed into unique sequences by a nearest-neighbor algorithm in which closely related sequences were merged to remove PCR and sequencing errors. CDR3 sequences were aligned to IMGT reference sequences to assign V, D and J gene segments. For a sequence to be retained, a match of at least six nucleotides was required to both a V gene segment and a J gene segment. Rearrangements were called productive when the CDR3 lacked stop codons and stayed in frame with V and J; all others were non-productive. CDR3 was defined by IMGT convention, running from the second conserved V-encoded cysteine to the conserved J-encoded phenylalanine. Sequences without an unambiguous match to a single V gene segment were excluded from the earlier analysis of a few hundred of the donors. In an earlier analysis of 587 of the donors, a V segment was called functional when productive rearrangements were above 56.7%, and segregating when the standard deviation between donors exceeded 5%. To diagnose cytomegalovirus status from the catalog of TCR beta chain sequences, a statistical classification framework was built. V and J gene assignment, in a later analysis, came from comparing TCR nucleotide sequences with IMGT/GENE-DB human TR gene sequences. The TCRdist pipeline was used in a later analysis to assign CDR3 sequences and most-parsimonious VDJ recombination scenarios. In a later analysis, each TCR beta chain was defined by its CDR3 amino acid sequence together with its V-gene family, and reads lacking a unique V-gene family were excluded. In a later analysis, around 600 highly shared, low-generation-probability nucleotide sequences were removed to address suspected cross-contamination and a sequencing artifact. In a later analysis, a clonal expansion index was calculated for each public chain from normalized within-repertoire ranks of inferred template counts. In a later analysis, generation probabilities were computed with a VDJ recombination model fitted to out-of-frame rearrangements, and the resulting probabilities were checked against IGoR. In a later analysis, TCR-TCR, TCR-HLA and TCR-CMV co-occurrence was scored with hypergeometric tests, and a repertoire-size bias correction was applied to TCR pairs. To estimate false discovery rates, a later analysis permuted the HLA or CMV assignments 20 times. In a later analysis, co-occurring TCRs were grouped using DBSCAN, with TCRdist sequence similarity added in when clustering inside HLA-allele-positive subsets. For co-occurrence clustering, repertoires with fewer than 30,000 or more than 120,000 public chains were excluded, along with about five repertoires with anomalous nucleotide sharing. Sourced from immuneACCESS, this table was stored by TCRdb with only in-frame sequences that have V and J called. A share of the clones is absent; for the studies checked, an unresolved V gene accounts for under half, and the remainder has no known explanation. V and J calls and clone size are those listed in that table; D and trimming were worked out from the DNA. This sample lists 150,000 to 200,000 clones; around 77% were detected once. 1.5% to 2% of the sample is in the top ten clones.

The V and J ends are trimmed by 8 bases and 4 bases, leaving 17 bases between them. The cysteine opens and the phenylalanine closes a CDR3 of 14 amino acids. CDR3 DNA only is kept here, 42 bases in frame from base 1. As encoded in the germline V gene (reference sequence), CDR1 is MNHEY while CDR2 is SMNVEV. In the case of this clone: Its antigen is currently not known. No much larger clonotype is one base removed from it; base qualities were not supplied.

In total, roughly 670 healthy bone marrow donors made up the cohort. At the time of sampling, all cohort members were nominally healthy, though unrecorded immune exposures were likely present. The donor was CMV seronegative and belonged to the group of over 350 seronegative cohort members. A peripheral blood sample was provided by each donor, and peripheral blood mononuclear cells were used for TCR beta sequencing. Genomic DNA extraction from the blood cell samples was performed with the Qiagen DNeasy Blood Extraction Kit. The sample was PBMCs. The source is a woman aged 30 to 39 in good health and CMV-seronegative. The chain is assembled from TRBV27 and TRBJ1-2; the D gene is perhaps TRBD1, from 6 matching bases. The CDR3 protein is CASSGESGVYGYTF. The nucleotides read TGTGCCAGCTCTGGCGAGTCAGGGGTCTATGGCTACACCTTC.